This record concerns one T cell receptor beta chain sequence. No antigen is known for it. The data originate from a study of graft-versus-host responses after intestinal transplantation. Across the study: The transplants performed in recipients were multivisceral, liver-intestinal, or isolated intestinal. All of the recipients had induction that used anti-thymocyte globulin, then tacrolimus and steroids for about 3 years. Study results and limitations: Early post-transplant falls in HvG clones accompanied the peak levels of circulating GvH clones. GvH clones were found in recipient marrow; some appeared first in ileum or blood.

Trimming at V came to 4 bases and at J to 6 bases, leaving 14 bases not matched to a gene. The CDR3 is made up of 17 amino acids. Germline V CDR1 and CDR2: SGHNT, YYREEE (reference sequence). Some clones are missing from TCRdb's copy, which holds only in-frame ones; the method was immunoSEQ multiplex PCR. The table records 55,000 to 85,000 clones, around 89% of them present only once. The gene calls are TRBV5-4 and TRBJ2-3; 10 bases agree with TRBD1. The sequence was obtained from a human donor who received an intestinal transplant. Sequencing was performed on unstimulated CD8+ T cells sorted from spleen or lymph node cells, taken before intestinal transplant. Here the CDR3 DNA reads TGTGCCAGCAGCCTGCCACGCCGGGACAGGGGCGTGGATACGCAGTATTTT. Translated, it gives CASSLPRRDRGVDTQYF. The full variable domain, with the rest looked up from reference TRBV5-4 and TRBJ2-3, is ETGVTQSPTHLIKTRGQQVTLRCSSQSGHNTVSWYQQALGQGPQFIFQYYREEENGRGNFPPRFSGLQFPNYSSELNVNALELDDSALYLCASSLPRRDRGVDTQYFGPGTRLTVL.